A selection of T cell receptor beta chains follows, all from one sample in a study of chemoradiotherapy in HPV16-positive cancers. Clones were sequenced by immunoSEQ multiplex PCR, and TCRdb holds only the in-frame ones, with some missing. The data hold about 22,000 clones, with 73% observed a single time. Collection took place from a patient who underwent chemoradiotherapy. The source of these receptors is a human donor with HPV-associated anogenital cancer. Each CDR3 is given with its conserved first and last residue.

CASSFPGDRPGANVLTF	TRBJ2-6	TRBV7-2
CATSMGRVNEKLFF	TRBJ1-4	TRBV15
CASRGGSGAEGRAFF	TRBJ1-1	TRBV28
CASSLDGRGNQPQHF	TRBJ1-5	TRBV7-8
CASSLPDRGSGNTIYF	TRBJ1-3	TRBV18
CASSLSGNSYEQYF	TRBJ2-7	TRBV9
CASSPGSGTSGISYEQYF	TRBJ2-7	TRBV19
CASSQNTGWEEKLFF	TRBJ1-4	TRBV7-8
CASSPNTDTQYF	TRBJ2-3	TRBV5-1
CASSLPLGTGGGQPQHF	TRBJ1-5	TRBV28
CASSLNAGYGYTF	TRBJ1-2	TRBV5-6
CASSSGTGYEQYF	.	TRBV5-1
CASSHQSGRAYNEQFF	TRBJ2-1	TRBV14
CASGLWTQVEQYF	TRBJ2-7	TRBV12-5
CAISENLAGGTNTQYF	TRBJ2-3	TRBV10-3
CASSFPDTDTQYF	TRBJ2-3	TRBV5-8
CASRQIVTGIFYGYTF	TRBJ1-2	TRBV11-2
CASSQLAGDREQFF	TRBJ2-1	TRBV4-3
CASSPGGANVYGYTF	TRBJ1-2	TRBV7-2
CASSLGQGAYNEQFF	TRBJ2-1	TRBV5-5
CASSFPGYGYTF	TRBJ1-2	TRBV7-9
CASSGGQGNYGYTF	TRBJ1-2	TRBV5-1
CASSYSEGTGIYGYTF	TRBJ1-2	TRBV6-5
CASSGTGPRSTEAFF	TRBJ1-1	TRBV6-5
CAWRDGGGRVGYTF	TRBJ1-2	TRBV30
CASSLSGDTEAFF	TRBJ1-1	TRBV28
CASRRTGATNEKLFF	TRBJ1-4	TRBV6-5
CASSLGREGETQYF	TRBJ2-5	TRBV5-1
CASSLGGEQFF	TRBJ2-1	TRBV7-9
CAIRPTSATNEKLFF	TRBJ1-4	TRBV10-3
CASSLGGDSYEQYF	TRBJ2-7	TRBV7-6
CASSLTPGGSKNIQYF	TRBJ2-4	TRBV7-2
CAAGESHEQYF	TRBJ2-7	TRBV28
CASSERRGVSGELFF	TRBJ2-2	TRBV2
CASSPHNGEDNEQFF	TRBJ2-1	TRBV7-6
CASREDQMGVYNEQFF	TRBJ2-1	TRBV6-6